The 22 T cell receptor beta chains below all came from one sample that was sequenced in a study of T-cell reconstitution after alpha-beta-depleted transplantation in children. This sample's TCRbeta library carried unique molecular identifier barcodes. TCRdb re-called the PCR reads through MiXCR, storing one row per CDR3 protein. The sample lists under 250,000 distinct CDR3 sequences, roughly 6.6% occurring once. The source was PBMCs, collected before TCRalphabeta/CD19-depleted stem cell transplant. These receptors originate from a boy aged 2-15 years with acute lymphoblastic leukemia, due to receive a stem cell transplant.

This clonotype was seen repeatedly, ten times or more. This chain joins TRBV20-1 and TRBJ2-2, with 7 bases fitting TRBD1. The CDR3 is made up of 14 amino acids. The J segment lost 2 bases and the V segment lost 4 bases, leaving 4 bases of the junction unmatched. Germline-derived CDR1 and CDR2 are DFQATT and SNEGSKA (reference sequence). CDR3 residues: CSATGTDNTGELFF. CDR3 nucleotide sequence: TGCAGTGCTACTGGGACAGACAACACCGGGGAGCTGTTTTTT.

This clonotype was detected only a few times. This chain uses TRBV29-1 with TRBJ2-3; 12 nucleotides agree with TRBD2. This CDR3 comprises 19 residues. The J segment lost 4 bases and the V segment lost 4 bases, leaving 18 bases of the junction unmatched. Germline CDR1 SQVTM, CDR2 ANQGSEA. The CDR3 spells CSVVYYLAGGPRRSDTQYF. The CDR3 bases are TGCAGCGTTGTATATTATCTAGCGGGAGGGCCTAGGCGATCAGATACGCAGTATTTT.

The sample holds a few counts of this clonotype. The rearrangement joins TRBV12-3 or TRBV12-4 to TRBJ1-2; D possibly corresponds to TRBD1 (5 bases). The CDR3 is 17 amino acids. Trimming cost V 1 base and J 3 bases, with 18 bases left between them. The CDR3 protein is CASSLGQTPSGDYGYTF. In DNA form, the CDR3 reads TGTGCCAGCAGTTTAGGACAGACCCCCTCCGGTGACTATGGCTACACCTTC.

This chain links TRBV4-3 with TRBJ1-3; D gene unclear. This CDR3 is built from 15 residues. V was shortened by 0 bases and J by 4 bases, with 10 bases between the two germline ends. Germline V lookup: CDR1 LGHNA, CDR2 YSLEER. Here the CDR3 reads CASSQEPNRGNTIYF. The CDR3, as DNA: TGCGCCAGCAGCCAAGAACCCAATAGAGGAAACACCATATATTTT.

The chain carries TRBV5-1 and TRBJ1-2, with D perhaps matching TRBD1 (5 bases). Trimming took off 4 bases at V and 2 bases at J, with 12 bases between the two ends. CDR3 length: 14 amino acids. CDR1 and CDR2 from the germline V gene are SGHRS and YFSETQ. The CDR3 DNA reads TGCGCCAGCAGCACGGGGACGGAAAACTATGGCTACACCTTC. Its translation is CASSTGTENYGYTF.

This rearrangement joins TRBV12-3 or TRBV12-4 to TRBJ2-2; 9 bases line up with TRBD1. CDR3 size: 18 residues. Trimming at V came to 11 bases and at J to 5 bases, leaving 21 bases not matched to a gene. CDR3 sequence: CAFCPNRPGQGKTGELFF. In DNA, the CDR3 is TGTGCCTTCTGCCCAAATAGACCGGGACAGGGCAAAACCGGGGAGCTGTTTTTT.

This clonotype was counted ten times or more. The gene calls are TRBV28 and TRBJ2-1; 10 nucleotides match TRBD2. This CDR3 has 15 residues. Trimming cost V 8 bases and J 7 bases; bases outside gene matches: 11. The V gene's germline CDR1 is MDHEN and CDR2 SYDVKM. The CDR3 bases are TGTGCCAGCGGAGAGGCTAGCGGGAGAAGGAATGAGCAGTTCTTC. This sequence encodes CASGEASGRRNEQFF.

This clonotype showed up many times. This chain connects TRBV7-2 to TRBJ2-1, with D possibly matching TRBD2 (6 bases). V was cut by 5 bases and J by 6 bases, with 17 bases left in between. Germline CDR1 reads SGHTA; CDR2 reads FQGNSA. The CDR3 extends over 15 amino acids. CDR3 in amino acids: CASSLDGGSGNEQFF. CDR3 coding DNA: TGTGCCAGCAGCCTCGATGGGGGGTCTGGCAATGAGCAGTTCTTC.

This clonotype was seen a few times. CDR3 nucleotides: TGTGCCAGCAGCTGGGGGACTAGCGGGAGCATTGACATTCAGTACTTC. The encoded protein is CASSWGTSGSIDIQYF. The chain joins TRBV7-9 to TRBJ2-4, with 14 bases fitting TRBD2. V dropped 4 bases and J dropped 8; count of bases not matched to a gene: 7. This CDR3 comprises 16 residues. Germline V gene data show CDR1 as SEHNR and CDR2 as FQNEAQ (reference sequence).

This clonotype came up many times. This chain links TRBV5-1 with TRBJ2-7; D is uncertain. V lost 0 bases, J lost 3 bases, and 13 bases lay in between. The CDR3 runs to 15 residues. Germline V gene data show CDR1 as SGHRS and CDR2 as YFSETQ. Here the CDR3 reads CASSLEAGGNYEQYF. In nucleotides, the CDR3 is TGCGCCAGCAGCTTGGAAGCAGGCGGAAACTACGAGCAGTACTTC.

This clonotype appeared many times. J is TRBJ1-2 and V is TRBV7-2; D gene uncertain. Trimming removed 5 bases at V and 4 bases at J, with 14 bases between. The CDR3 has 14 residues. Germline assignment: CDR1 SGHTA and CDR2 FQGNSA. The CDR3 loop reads CASSTPVTGYGYTF. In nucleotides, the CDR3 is TGTGCCAGCAGCACCCCCGTGACGGGCTATGGCTACACCTTC.

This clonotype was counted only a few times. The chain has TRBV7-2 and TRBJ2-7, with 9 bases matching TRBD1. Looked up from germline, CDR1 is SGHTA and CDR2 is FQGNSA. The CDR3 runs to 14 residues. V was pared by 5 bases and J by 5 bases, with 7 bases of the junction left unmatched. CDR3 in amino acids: CASSQDRGINEQYF. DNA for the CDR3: TGTGCCAGCAGCCAGGACAGGGGAATTAACGAGCAGTACTTC.

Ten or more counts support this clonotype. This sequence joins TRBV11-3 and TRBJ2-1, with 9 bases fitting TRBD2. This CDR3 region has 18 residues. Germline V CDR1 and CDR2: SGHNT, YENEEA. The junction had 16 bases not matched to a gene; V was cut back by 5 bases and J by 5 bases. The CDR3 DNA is TGTGCCAGCAGCCTATGGGGTTTTTGGACTAGCGATAACAATGAGCAGTTCTTC. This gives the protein CASSLWGFWTSDNNEQFF.

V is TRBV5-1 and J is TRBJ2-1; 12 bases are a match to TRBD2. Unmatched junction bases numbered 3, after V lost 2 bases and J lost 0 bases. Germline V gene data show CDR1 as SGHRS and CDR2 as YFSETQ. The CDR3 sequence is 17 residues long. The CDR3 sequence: CASSFLAGGSSYNEQFF. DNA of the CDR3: TGCGCCAGCAGCTTTCTAGCGGGGGGGAGCTCCTACAATGAGCAGTTCTTC.

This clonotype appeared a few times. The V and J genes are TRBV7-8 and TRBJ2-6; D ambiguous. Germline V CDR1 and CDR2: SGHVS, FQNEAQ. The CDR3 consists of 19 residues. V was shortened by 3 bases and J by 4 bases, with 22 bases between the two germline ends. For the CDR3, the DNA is TGTGCCAGCAGCTTCAGCTCTGGCGGCCCTGGGCCGGGGGCCAACGTCCTGACTTTC. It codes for CASSFSSGGPGPGANVLTF.

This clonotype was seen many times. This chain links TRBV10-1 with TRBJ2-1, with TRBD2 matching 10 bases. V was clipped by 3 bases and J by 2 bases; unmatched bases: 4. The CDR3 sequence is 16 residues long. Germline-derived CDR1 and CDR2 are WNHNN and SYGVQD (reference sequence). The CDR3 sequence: CASSDGTSATYNEQFF. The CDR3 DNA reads TGCGCCAGCAGTGATGGGACTAGCGCTACCTACAATGAGCAGTTCTTC.

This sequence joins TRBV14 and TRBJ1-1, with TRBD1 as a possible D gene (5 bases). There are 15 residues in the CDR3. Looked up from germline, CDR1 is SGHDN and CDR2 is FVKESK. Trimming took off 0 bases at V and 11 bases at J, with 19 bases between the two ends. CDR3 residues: CASSQDLREKTGAFF. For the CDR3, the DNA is TGTGCCAGCAGCCAAGATCTAAGGGAGAAAACAGGTGCTTTCTTT.

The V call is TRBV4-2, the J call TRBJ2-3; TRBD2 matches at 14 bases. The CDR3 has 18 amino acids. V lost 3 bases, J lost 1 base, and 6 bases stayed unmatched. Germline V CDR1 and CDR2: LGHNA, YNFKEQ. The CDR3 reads CASSQGTSGSLGTDTQYF. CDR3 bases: TGTGCCAGCAGCCAGGGGACTAGCGGGAGTTTGGGCACAGATACGCAGTATTTT.

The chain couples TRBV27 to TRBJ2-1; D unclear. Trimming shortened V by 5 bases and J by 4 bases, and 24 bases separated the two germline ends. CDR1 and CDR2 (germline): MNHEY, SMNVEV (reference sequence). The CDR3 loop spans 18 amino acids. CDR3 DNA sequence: TGTGCCAGCAGTCCCCTGTTGTCGCTGGACCGGGTATACAATGAGCAGTTCTTC. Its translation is CASSPLLSLDRVYNEQFF.

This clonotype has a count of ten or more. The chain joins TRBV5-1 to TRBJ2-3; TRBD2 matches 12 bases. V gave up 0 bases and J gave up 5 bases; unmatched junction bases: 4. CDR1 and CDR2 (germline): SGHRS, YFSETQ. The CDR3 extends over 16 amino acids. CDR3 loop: CASSLVLAGGEDTQYF. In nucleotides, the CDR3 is TGCGCCAGCAGCTTGGTTCTAGCGGGAGGGGAAGATACGCAGTATTTT.

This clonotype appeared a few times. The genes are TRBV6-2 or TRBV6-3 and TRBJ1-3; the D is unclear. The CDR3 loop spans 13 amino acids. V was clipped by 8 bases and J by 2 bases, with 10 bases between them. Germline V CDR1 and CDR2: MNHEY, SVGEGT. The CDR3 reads CASGRRTGNTIYF. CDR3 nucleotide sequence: TGTGCCAGCGGAAGGCGGACTGGAAACACCATATATTTT.

The CDR3 bases are TGTGCCAGCAGCCATAGACCAGGGGTCTCGTCCGCCTACGAGCAGTACTTC. Its protein is CASSHRPGVSSAYEQYF. The J gene is TRBJ2-7, the V gene TRBV7-8; possibly TRBD1 for D (6 bases). CDR1 SGHVS and CDR2 FQNEAQ come from the germline V gene. V lost 5 bases and J 2 bases, leaving 22 bases between the germline ends. CDR3 size: 17 residues.